The rows below give T cell receptor beta chains drawn from one sample of a study of post-analysis software for immune sequencing data. TCRdb re-called the PCR reads through MiXCR, storing one row per CDR3 protein. Found here are roughly 620,000 distinct CDR3 sequences, about 40% of them singletons; the top ten hold about 1.8%. The specimen was blood. The source is a girl aged 5-17 years with multiple sclerosis. CDR3s include the opening cysteine and the closing phenylalanine or tryptophan. D genes are given only for firm matches.

>TRBV7-3|NA|TRBJ2-1
CASSSGGGGSYNEQFF
>TRBV29-1|NA|TRBJ2-7
CSVEDPYEQYF
>TRBV12-3/TRBV12-4|TRBD1|TRBJ2-3
CASKTGDFTDTQYF
>TRBV28|NA|TRBJ2-1
CATAGRSYNEQFF
>TRBV12-3/TRBV12-4|TRBD1|TRBJ1-5
CASSLAGGANQPQHF
>TRBV12-3/TRBV12-4|NA|TRBJ2-1
CASSLTVGPYNEQFF
>TRBV29-1|NA|TRBJ2-3
CSVKVRFTDTQYF
>TRBV7-9|TRBD2|TRBJ2-3
CASSFELAGNTQYF
>TRBV4-1|NA|TRBJ2-5
CASGSPHSEQYF
>TRBV29-1|TRBD1|TRBJ1-2
CSVEDRQGYGYTF
>TRBV7-9|NA|TRBJ1-2
CASSLAGLGGYTF
>TRBV18|NA|TRBJ2-5
CASYDRETQYF
>TRBV4-1|NA|TRBJ2-7
CASSQPQRGTGYEQYF
>TRBV7-2|NA|TRBJ2-7
CASSLRRGPSYEQYF
>TRBV5-1|NA|TRBJ1-2
CASSLRTDHRDGYTF
>TRBV10-3|NA|TRBJ2-4
CAISEGTRGNIQYF
>TRBV5-1|NA|TRBJ2-1
CASGLVVANEQFF
>TRBV5-1|TRBD1|NA
CASSLGSTGGTHEQYF
>TRBV10-3|TRBD1|TRBJ2-7
CAISAGTGVEQYF
>TRBV29-1|TRBD2|TRBJ2-7
CSVGGGRYDEQYF
>TRBV27|NA|TRBJ2-7
CASSMGRNALDEQYF
>TRBV20-1|TRBD1|TRBJ1-1
CSASGTGFANTEAFF
>TRBV7-9|NA|TRBJ2-7
CASSGGEYYEQYF
>TRBV9|NA|TRBJ2-5
CASSDGPDAEETQYF
>TRBV12-3/TRBV12-4|TRBD1|TRBJ2-7
CASSDRGVDEQYF
>TRBV20-1|NA|TRBJ1-1
CSAREAGAGGEAFF
>TRBV20-1|NA|TRBJ2-3
CSARGGIVDTQYF
>TRBV10-3|NA|TRBJ2-1
CAISESVPDNEQFF
>TRBV6-1|NA|NA
CASSIDRTYEQYF
>TRBV6-5|NA|TRBJ1-1
CASRSRGQSNTEAFF
>TRBV9|TRBD1|TRBJ2-7
CASSGDSAKNYEQYF
>TRBV7-2|NA|TRBJ1-1
CASSSQGRGETEAFF
>TRBV19|TRBD2|TRBJ2-3
CASSMQTSGTDTQYF
>TRBV20-1|NA|TRBJ2-5
CSASLNSETQYF
>TRBV20-1|TRBD2|TRBJ2-3
CSANGLAGGPDTQYF
>TRBV7-6|NA|TRBJ2-3
CASSRTALWTPPPALDTQYF
>TRBV4-1|TRBD1|TRBJ1-5
CASSQEQGAYQPQHF
>TRBV29-1|NA|TRBJ1-1
CSVVRQLNTEAFF
>TRBV9|TRBD1|TRBJ1-1
CASSGDRGRNTEAFF
>TRBV20-1|TRBD2|TRBJ2-1
CSVFLAGDNEQFF
>TRBV12-3/TRBV12-4|NA|TRBJ1-1
CASSPGENTEAFF
>TRBV6-6|TRBD1|TRBJ1-5
CANPVPGQGSNQPQHF
>TRBV5-1|NA|TRBJ2-3
CASSLGTASTDTQYF
>TRBV12-3/TRBV12-4|NA|TRBJ2-6
CASSLGGRSGANVLTF
>TRBV4-1|NA|TRBJ1-2
CASSQEENGGYGYTF
>TRBV3-1|NA|TRBJ2-3
CASSQDLALTDTQYF
>TRBV29-1|NA|TRBJ1-2
CNGVVPQGFYGYTF